These 30 T cell receptor beta chains share one sample of origin, sequenced in a study of molecular identifiers for immune sequencing clone quantification. TCRdb independently ran MiXCR on the PCR reads; one entry per CDR3 protein. The sample includes a few hundred thousand distinct CDR3 sequences, over 20% of them seen just once. Sequencing was done on a sample of naive CD8+ T cells from blood, with Jurkat cell RNA spiked in. Described subset: FACS-sorted CD8+CD4-CCR7+CD45RA+ naive T cells. These TCRs come from a human donor in good health. Some libraries in this study had Jurkat cell RNA spiked in.

This clonotype has a handful of counts. The chain employs TRBV5-6 and TRBJ1-6; D is unclear. CDR3 length equals 14 residues. With 0 bases removed from V and 6 bases from J, the gap between germline ends came to 7 bases. CDR1 and CDR2 (germline): SGHDT, YYEEEE. For the CDR3, the DNA is TGTGCCAGCAGCTTGGGCGGGAGTAATTCACCCCTCCACTTT. This gives the protein CASSLGGSNSPLHF.

Points on this clonotype: A much larger clone lies one base from this, so it may be a read error. V is TRBV6-5 and J is TRBJ1-1; no definite D call. Germline CDR1 MNHEY, CDR2 SVGAGI. This CDR3 is 14 amino acids long. Here the CDR3 reads CASSYSIQNTEALF. The CDR3, as DNA: TGTGCCAGCAGTTACTCGATACAGAACACTGAAGCTCTCTTT.

This clonotype occurred a few times. The chain is built from TRBV7-8 and TRBJ1-1; D is perhaps TRBD1 (5 bases). V dropped 0 bases and J dropped 0 bases, with 14 bases sitting between them. The germline gives CDR1 SGHVS, CDR2 FQNEAQ. The length of the CDR3 is 17 residues. The CDR3 sequence is CASSLASWGGVNTEAFF. The DNA for the CDR3 is TGTGCCAGCAGCTTAGCGAGCTGGGGGGGTGTGAACACTGAAGCTTTCTTT.

This clonotype appeared many times. The chain employs TRBV7-2 and TRBJ2-7; either TRBD1 or TRBD2 may supply D (7 bases each). Germline V gene lookup returns CDR1 SGHTA and CDR2 FQGNSA. The CDR3 is 17 amino acids. Trimming pared 3 bases from V and 6 bases from J, leaving 24 bases between. Written as DNA, the CDR3 is TGTGCCAGCAGCTTTCCCCTCCTTAACACAGGGGAGGGCGAGCAGTACTTC. Translated: CASSFPLLNTGEGEQYF.

This clonotype was recorded many times. The chain is built from TRBV6-6 and TRBJ1-2; D might be TRBD1 (6 bases). CDR1 and CDR2 (germline): MNHNY, SVGAGI (reference sequence). The CDR3 is made up of 12 amino acids. V lost 4 bases and J 8 bases, leaving 11 bases between the germline ends. The CDR3 nucleotides read TGTGCCAGCAGTTCCGGGGGGCCCGGCTACACCTTC. The encoded protein is CASSSGGPGYTF.

This chain joins TRBV7-8 and TRBJ2-7; a weak D match, TRBD2 (5 bases). CDR3 size: 17 residues. Germline loops: CDR1 SGHVS, CDR2 FQNEAQ. The V gene lost 5 bases and the J gene lost 7 bases, with 27 bases spanning the gap. CDR3 residues: CASSPLYRGSPPREQYF. Here the CDR3 DNA reads TGTGCCAGCAGCCCACTTTATCGCGGGTCCCCACCTCGAGAGCAGTACTTC.

This clonotype has only a few counts. V gene TRBV7-8 combines with J gene TRBJ1-5, with D perhaps TRBD1 (5 bases). The CDR3 runs 12 residues. CDR1 SGHVS and CDR2 FQNEAQ come from the germline V gene. Between the trimmed V and J ends, which lost 7 bases and 6 bases, there was a span of 10 bases. CDR3 DNA sequence: TGTGCCAGCACCCAGGGAACTCAGCCCCAGCATTTT. Translating it yields CASTQGTQPQHF.

This clonotype was seen a handful of times. The rearrangement joins TRBV6-2 or TRBV6-3 to TRBJ1-5; weak D call: TRBD1 (5 bases). CDR1 is MNHEY, CDR2 SVGEGT, per germline. The CDR3 is 12 amino acids. Deletions cut 8 bases from V and 5 bases from J, with 10 bases between. CDR3: CASRPGDQPQHF. The CDR3 DNA reads as TGTGCCAGCCGGCCGGGGGATCAGCCCCAGCATTTT.

This clonotype has just a few counts. This chain connects TRBV19 to TRBJ2-7, with unresolved D. Germline CDR1 and CDR2: LNHDA and SQIVND (reference sequence). CDR3 size: 13 residues. The V end was cut by 4 bases, the J end by 4 bases, with 11 bases between. The CDR3 nucleotides are TGTGCCAGTAGTACTATCGACACGTACGAGCAGTACTTC. This translates into CASSTIDTYEQYF. The full variable domain, with the rest looked up from reference TRBV19 and TRBJ2-7, is DGGITQSPKYLFRKEGQNVTLSCEQNLNHDAMYWYRQDPGQGLRLIYYSQIVNDFQKGDIAEGYSVSREKKESFPLTVTSAQKNPTAFYLCASSTIDTYEQYFGPGTRLTVT.

A few counts support this clonotype. The chain is built from TRBV25-1 and TRBJ2-1; D is possibly TRBD2 (5 bases). Trimming took off 1 base at V and 10 bases at J, with 14 bases between the two ends. This CDR3 is built from 14 residues. Germline V gene sequence: CDR1 MGHDK, CDR2 SYGVNS. This CDR3 is CASSESLAFGEQFF. CDR3 nucleotides: TGTGCCAGCAGTGAATCGCTAGCCTTCGGAGAGCAGTTCTTC.

Worth noting for this clonotype: At one end, the junction sequence differs from germline, possibly due to a read error. The CDR3 DNA is TGCAGTGCTCGGGGTTTCGGACAGGGGGCTGTGAGCTCTGGAAGCACCATATATTTT. It codes for CSARGFGQGAVSSGSTIYF. The rearrangement links TRBV20-1 to TRBJ1-3, with TRBD1 identical over 11 bases. The germline V gene encodes CDR1 DFQATT and CDR2 SNEGSKA (reference sequence). This CDR3 spans 19 amino acids.

Concerning this clonotype: A much larger clone is a single base away; this may be a read error. The CDR3 loop reads CAATRADGTEAFF. CDR3 DNA: TGTGCCGCCACCCGAGCTGATGGGACTGAAGCTTTCTTT. This chain uses TRBV24-1 with TRBJ1-1, with D uncertain. Germline CDR1 and CDR2: KGHDR and SFDVKD. The V end lost 12 bases, the J end lost 5 bases, and 18 bases lay between the germline ends. The CDR3 loop spans 13 amino acids.

Of note for this clonotype: This could be a read error, since a much larger clone is one nucleotide away. This sequence joins TRBV7-2 and TRBJ2-7; D ambiguous. The CDR3 loop spans 15 amino acids. Trimming removed 2 bases from V and 5 bases from J, with 16 bases in between. Germline lookup yields CDR1 SGHTA and CDR2 FQGNSA. The CDR3 protein is CASSLMKGTLHEQYF. In DNA form, the CDR3 reads TGTGCCAGCAGCTTAATGAAGGGAACGTTGCACGAGCAGTACTTC. The complete variable domain, with remaining parts taken from reference TRBV7-2 and TRBJ2-7, reads GAGVSQSPSNKVTEKGKDVELRCDPISGHTALYWYRQSLGQGLEFLIYFQGNSAPDKSGLPSDRFSAERTGGSVSTLTIQRTQQEDSAVYLCASSLMKGTLHEQYFGPGTRLTVT.

Details on this clonotype: This could be a read error, since a much larger clone is one nucleotide away. This is likely a read error, given that the CDR3 carries no conserved phenylalanine or tryptophan at its end. The chain uses TRBV7-9 and TRBJ1-1; D may be TRBD1 (5 bases). Germline-derived CDR1 and CDR2 are SEHNR and FQNEAQ (reference sequence). The CDR3 runs to 15 residues. Trimming removed 6 bases from V and 5 bases from J, with 19 bases in between. CDR3 residues: CASSGNRSPRTEAFV. CDR3 nucleotides: TGTGCCAGCAGTGGGAACAGGTCGCCGAGGACTGAAGCTTTCGTT.

The sample holds many counts of this clonotype. The chain is built from TRBV5-8 and TRBJ1-1, with 7 bases matching TRBD1. Germline V gene lookup returns CDR1 SGHTS and CDR2 YDEGEE. The ends lost 10 bases at V and 0 bases at J; junction bases unmatched: 6. The CDR3 covers 13 residues. The CDR3 nucleotides are TGTGCCGAAAACAGGGGACTGAACACTGAAGCTTTCTTT. It encodes CAENRGLNTEAFF.

The chain employs TRBV7-9 and TRBJ2-5, with TRBD2 matching over 11 bases. J lost 7 bases, V lost 5 bases, and 6 bases had no gene match. CDR3 length: 14 residues. From germline, CDR1 is SEHNR and CDR2 FQNEAQ (reference sequence). As DNA, the CDR3 is TGTGCCAGCAGCCTGGGACTAGCGGAAGGGACCCAGTACTTC. It is translated as CASSLGLAEGTQYF. Full variable domain (missing parts from reference TRBV7-9 and TRBJ2-5): DTGVSQNPRHKITKRGQNVTFRCDPISEHNRLYWYRQTLGQGPEFLTYFQNEAQLEKSRLLSDRFSAERPKGSFSTLEIQRTEQGDSAMYLCASSLGLAEGTQYFGPGTRLLVL.

The gene calls are TRBV25-1 and TRBJ1-1, with TRBD1 matching 12 bases. The CDR3 consists of 17 residues. The germline V gene encodes CDR1 MGHDK and CDR2 SYGVNS. Trimming cost V 5 bases and J 3 bases; bases outside gene matches: 10. Here the CDR3 reads CASSTVGQGASDTEAFF. The CDR3 DNA is TGTGCCAGCAGTACCGTGGGACAGGGGGCGTCGGACACTGAAGCTTTCTTT. The complete variable domain, with remaining parts taken from reference TRBV25-1 and TRBJ1-1, reads EADIYQTPRYLVIGTGKKITLECSQTMGHDKMYWYQQDPGMELHLIHYSYGVNSTEKGDLSSESTVSRIRTEHFPLTLESARPSHTSQYLCASSTVGQGASDTEAFFGQGTRLTVV.

In this sample, this clonotype turned up a few times. This chain connects TRBV7-9 to TRBJ2-5, with D possibly being TRBD1 or TRBD2 (6 bases each). V was shortened by 6 bases and J by 1 base, with 12 bases between the two germline ends. The V gene's germline CDR1 is SEHNR and CDR2 FQNEAQ (reference sequence). The CDR3 runs 14 residues. CDR3 sequence (DNA): TGTGCCAGCAGGCCACCGGGGGCCCAAGAGACCCAGTACTTC. Residues: CASRPPGAQETQYF.

This clonotype was found many times. The genes are TRBV29-1 and TRBJ2-6, with unresolved D. Between the trimmed V and J ends, which lost 5 bases and 0 bases, there was a span of 14 bases. The CDR3 sequence is 16 residues long. Per the germline V gene, CDR1 is SQVTM and CDR2 is ANQGSEA. CDR3 sequence: CSVTQTRNSGANVLTF. CDR3 nucleotides: TGCAGCGTTACCCAGACCAGGAACTCTGGGGCCAACGTCCTGACTTTC.

This clonotype was picked up many times. CDR3 DNA: TGTGCCTGGAGCGAGGGGGTCACCGGGGAGCTGTTTTTT. This gives the protein CAWSEGVTGELFF. The chain employs TRBV30 and TRBJ2-2; D might be TRBD1 (6 bases). Between the trimmed V and J ends, which lost 3 bases and 4 bases, there was a span of 9 bases. CDR3 size: 13 residues. CDR1 is GTSNPN and CDR2 is SVGIG in the germline V gene (reference sequence).

The J gene is TRBJ2-3, the V gene TRBV7-8; 7 nucleotides align to TRBD1. J lost 3 bases, V lost 7 bases, and 22 bases had no gene match. Germline lookup yields CDR1 SGHVS and CDR2 FQNEAQ. The CDR3 spans 19 residues. The CDR3 spells CASIFPGSLEGGSTDTQYF. The CDR3, as DNA: TGTGCCAGCATCTTTCCCGGGTCCCTGGAAGGGGGCAGTACAGATACGCAGTATTTT.

This clonotype was seen ten or more times. The chain has TRBV29-1 and TRBJ2-5, with a weak D call TRBD2 (6 bases). CDR1 and CDR2 from the germline V gene are SQVTM and ANQGSEA. CDR3 length: 12 amino acids. The V and J ends lost 2 bases and 4 bases respectively, with 8 bases between them. CDR3 in amino acids: CSVEQGGETQYF. In DNA, the CDR3 is TGCAGCGTTGAACAGGGAGGAGAGACCCAGTACTTC.

The J gene is TRBJ2-1, the V gene TRBV27; D perhaps matches TRBD2 (7 bases). The germline gives CDR1 MNHEY, CDR2 SMNVEV (reference sequence). Between the trimmed V and J ends, which lost 5 bases and 4 bases, there was a span of 15 bases. There are 15 residues in the CDR3. The CDR3 nucleotides read TGTGCCAGCAGTGGGGAACAGGGAGGGTACAATGAGCAGTTCTTC. It is translated as CASSGEQGGYNEQFF.

With respect to this clonotype: Likely a read error: the CDR3 ends without its conserved phenylalanine or tryptophan. The rearrangement links TRBV28 to TRBJ2-3, with 9 bases fitting TRBD1. The CDR3 totals 15 residues. CDR1 and CDR2 (germline): MDHEN, SYDVKM. The trim removed 2 bases at V and 5 bases at J, leaving 5 bases unmatched. The CDR3: CASSLTGGARDTQYI. DNA of the CDR3: TGTGCCAGCAGTTTAACAGGGGGCGCGAGAGATACGCAGTATATT.

This clonotype was detected a few times. The rearrangement links TRBV24-1 to TRBJ2-2, with D perhaps given as TRBD1 or TRBD2 (5 bases each). Germline CDR1 KGHDR, CDR2 SFDVKD. V shed 3 bases and J shed 0 bases, with 10 bases lying between them. The CDR3 loop spans 16 amino acids. CDR3: CATSDGDLANTGELFF. The CDR3 bases are TGTGCCACCAGTGATGGGGACCTCGCGAACACCGGGGAGCTGTTTTTT.

This chain uses TRBV30 with TRBJ2-5; 10 bases are a match to TRBD2. Trimming at V came to 5 bases and at J to 4 bases, leaving 10 bases not matched to a gene. The germline V gene encodes CDR1 GTSNPN and CDR2 SVGIG (reference sequence). There are 15 residues in the CDR3. The CDR3: CAWGWLAGGGETQYF. The CDR3 coding sequence is TGTGCCTGGGGCTGGTTAGCGGGGGGTGGAGAGACCCAGTACTTC.

The chain is built from TRBV5-6 and TRBJ1-2; a possible D gene is TRBD1 (6 bases). Between the trimmed V and J ends, which lost 7 bases and 8 bases, there was a span of 18 bases. CDR3 length: 13 amino acids. Looked up from germline, CDR1 is SGHDT and CDR2 is YYEEEE. CDR3 sequence (DNA): TGTGCCAGCCGCTGGCAGGGGACTACGGGCTACACCTTC. Protein sequence: CASRWQGTTGYTF.

This chain links TRBV11-2 with TRBJ2-3; 9 nucleotides line up with TRBD2. Unmatched junction bases numbered 5, after V lost 5 bases and J lost 2 bases. Germline CDR1 and CDR2: SGHAT and FQNNGV. The CDR3 spans 15 residues. CDR3 sequence reads: CASSETSGFTDTQYF. For the CDR3, the DNA is TGTGCCAGCAGCGAGACTAGCGGATTCACAGATACGCAGTATTTT.

This clonotype occurred a few times. This chain joins TRBV28 and TRBJ2-7; TRBD2 might be the D (5 bases). Per the germline V gene, CDR1 is MDHEN and CDR2 is SYDVKM. The CDR3 has 17 amino acids. The V and J ends lost 3 bases and 0 bases respectively, with 18 bases between them. In DNA, the CDR3 is TGTGCCAGCAGTTTTCCCACGGAGAGGGCCCCCTCCTACGAGCAGTACTTC. This codes for CASSFPTERAPSYEQYF.

In its sample, this clonotype was seen many times. The genes are TRBV4-3 and TRBJ2-7; 10 nucleotides line up with TRBD2. This CDR3 has 16 amino acids. J lost 3 bases, V lost 0 bases, and 5 bases had no gene match. Germline loops: CDR1 LGHNA, CDR2 YSLEER. CDR3 amino acids: CASSQDRTSGYYEQYF. The CDR3 bases are TGCGCCAGCAGCCAAGATAGGACTAGCGGTTACTACGAGCAGTACTTC.